The 25 T cell receptor beta chains below all came from one sample that was sequenced in a study of shared clonotypes between healthy human individuals. TCRdb's table, derived via immunoSEQ multiplex PCR, lists solely in-frame clones and lacks some. The table lists about 2.4 million clones, roughly 93% of them singletons. Sequencing was performed on naive CD4+ T cells from PBMCs. Documented subset: CD45RA+ positively selected. All receptors derive from a man between 18 and 29 years old in good health. Some clones in this sample may be carry-over from other donors' samples.

V and J are TRBV6-1 and TRBJ2-3; 8 bases are shared with TRBD1. Germline CDR1 MNHNS, CDR2 SASEGT. This CDR3 has 17 amino acids. With V trimmed by 0 bases and J by 6 bases, 11 bases remained unmatched. DNA of the CDR3: TGTGCCAGCAGTGAAGCCACAGGGGGGACCGAGTTGGATACGCAGTATTTT. Protein product: CASSEATGGTELDTQYF.

The chain combines TRBV11-1 with TRBJ2-1; either TRBD1 or TRBD2 may fit D (5 bases each). The CDR3 spans 17 residues. V lost 3 bases to trimming and J lost 0 bases, with 15 bases between them. Germline loops: CDR1 SGHAT, CDR2 FQDESV (reference sequence). Written as DNA, the CDR3 is TGTGCCAGCAGCTTCTCTGAGGGGTTTTCCTCCTACAATGAGCAGTTCTTC. Protein product: CASSFSEGFSSYNEQFF.

This chain connects TRBV4-3 to TRBJ1-2, with 7 bases that match TRBD1. Germline V gene sequence: CDR1 LGHNA, CDR2 YSLEER. There are 17 residues in the CDR3. The trim removed 5 bases at V and 4 bases at J, leaving 16 bases unmatched. This chain's CDR3 is CASSLIRGEGATYGYTF. In DNA, the CDR3 is TGCGCCAGCAGCTTAATCCGCGGGGAGGGGGCCACCTATGGCTACACCTTC.

This chain links TRBV5-4 with TRBJ1-2; possible D gene TRBD1, 5 bases. V was clipped by 2 bases and J by 8 bases, with 13 bases between them. CDR3 length: 13 amino acids. Per germline, CDR1 SGHNT and CDR2 YYREEE (reference sequence). The CDR3 here is CASSFGGERGYTF. The DNA for the CDR3 is TGTGCCAGCAGCTTCGGGGGTGAGAGGGGCTACACCTTC.

Only one count was recorded for this clone. This chain uses TRBV7-3 with TRBJ2-7; TRBD2 matches at 11 bases. The junction had 6 bases not matched to a gene; V was cut back by 3 bases and J by 2 bases. CDR1 and CDR2 from the germline V gene are SGHTA and FQGTGA. The CDR3 loop spans 16 amino acids. CDR3 DNA: TGTGCCAGCAGCTTGGGACCGGGACTAGCGGCCTACGAGCAGTACTTC. Its translation: CASSLGPGLAAYEQYF.

This sequence joins TRBV6-1 and TRBJ2-1; the match to TRBD2 covers 7 bases. Germline lookup yields CDR1 MNHNS and CDR2 SASEGT. With 3 bases clipped from V and 2 bases from J, the junction kept 7 bases outside the gene matches. The CDR3 loop spans 16 amino acids. DNA for the CDR3: TGTGCCAGCAGTGACCAGTTCCTAGCGGCCTACAATGAGCAGTTCTTC. Its protein is CASSDQFLAAYNEQFF.

About this clone itself: The same CDR3 is also encoded by other DNA sequences in this sample. The J gene is TRBJ1-5, the V gene TRBV28; 8 nucleotides line up with TRBD1. Germline V gene lookup returns CDR1 MDHEN and CDR2 SYDVKM. Trimming at V came to 5 bases and at J to 5 bases, leaving 5 bases not matched to a gene. This CDR3 comprises 14 residues. In nucleotides, the CDR3 is TGTGCCAGCAGTCCTGGACAGGGTGATCAGCCCCAGCATTTT. This gives the protein CASSPGQGDQPQHF.

The table lists this clone with a few counts. The chain combines TRBV5-5 with TRBJ1-5; D call uncertain. V lost 4 bases to trimming and J lost 2 bases, with 7 bases between them. The CDR3 runs to 13 residues. CDR1 and CDR2 (germline): SGHKS, YYEKEE (reference sequence). DNA for the CDR3: TGTGCCAGCAGCCCCGAGGGCAATCAGCCCCAGCATTTT. It is translated as CASSPEGNQPQHF.

The chain is built from TRBV28 and TRBJ1-2, with 8 bases that match TRBD1. This CDR3 spans 13 amino acids. CDR1 and CDR2 (germline): MDHEN, SYDVKM. V shed 6 bases and J 8 bases; nucleotides not matched to a gene: 8. CDR3 nucleotides: TGTGCCAGCAGCTCGCGGACAGGGCGAGGCTACACCTTC. Translating it yields CASSSRTGRGYTF.

The rearrangement links TRBV30 to TRBJ1-4, with D possibly matching TRBD1 (5 bases). Germline assignment: CDR1 GTSNPN and CDR2 SVGIG (reference sequence). The length of the CDR3 is 11 residues. Trimming pared 7 bases from V and 8 bases from J, leaving 11 bases between. The CDR3 DNA reads TGTGCCTTAAGACAGACAGAAAAACTGTTTTTT. This gives the protein CALRQTEKLFF. Looking up the rest from reference TRBV30 and TRBJ1-4 gives the full variable domain: SQTIHQWPATLVQPVGSPLSLECTVEGTSNPNLYWYRQAAGRGLQLLFYSVGIGQISSEVPQNLSASRPQDRQFILSSKKLLLSDSGFYLCALRQTEKLFFGSGTQLSVL.

Of note for this clone: The sample contains more than one DNA sequence encoding this CDR3. The V and J genes are TRBV14 and TRBJ1-1; no definite D call. The length of the CDR3 is 13 residues. V lost 4 bases and J lost 1, with 7 bases in between. CDR1 is SGHDN and CDR2 is FVKESK in the germline V gene. The CDR3: CASSPTRNTEAFF. CDR3 bases: TGTGCCAGCAGCCCGACAAGGAACACTGAAGCTTTCTTT.

The J gene is TRBJ2-5, the V gene TRBV5-6; D may be TRBD2 (5 bases). CDR3 length: 15 amino acids. The ends were cut back, 0 bases at V and 0 bases at J, with 9 bases in the middle. The V gene's germline CDR1 is SGHDT and CDR2 YYEEEE. CDR3 amino acids: CASSLGRRNQETQYF. CDR3 coding DNA: TGTGCCAGCAGCTTGGGGAGGAGGAACCAAGAGACCCAGTACTTC.

The chain couples TRBV28 to TRBJ2-1; 14 nucleotides agree with TRBD2. Germline V CDR1 and CDR2: MDHEN, SYDVKM. The ends lost 2 bases at V and 10 bases at J; junction bases unmatched: 13. This CDR3 spans 18 amino acids. The CDR3 region has the DNA TGTGCCAGCAGTTTAAGCTCCTTAGGACTAGCGGGAGGTCGCGAGCAGTTCTTC. It is translated as CASSLSSLGLAGGREQFF.

Points on this clone: The germline gene is not matched at one end of the junction; a read error may be the cause. V gene TRBV11-1 combines with J gene TRBJ1-3; no clear D gene. This CDR3 has 16 residues. Germline-derived CDR1 and CDR2 are SGHAT and FQDESV (reference sequence). DNA of the CDR3: TGTGCCAGCAGCCTAGCGGGGTCCAGCTCTGGAAACACCATATATTTT. This sequence encodes CASSLAGSSSGNTIYF.

The V call is TRBV25-1, the J call TRBJ1-1; D is perhaps TRBD1 (5 bases). Per germline, CDR1 MGHDK and CDR2 SYGVNS. Trimming removed 1 base from V and 1 base from J, with 7 bases in between. The CDR3 totals 14 residues. The CDR3 DNA follows: TGTGCCAGCAGTGAATCAGGGAGGAACACTGAAGCTTTCTTT. Translating it yields CASSESGRNTEAFF.

The J gene is TRBJ1-3, the V gene TRBV6-5, with 7 nucleotides matching TRBD1. Unmatched junction bases numbered 8, after V lost 2 bases and J lost 7 bases. Germline CDR1 and CDR2: MNHEY and SVGAGI. CDR3 length: 15 amino acids. The CDR3 reads CASSYTAGGYNTIYF. The CDR3 DNA follows: TGTGCCAGCAGTTACACTGCAGGGGGGTATAACACCATATATTTT.

This clone came up once. This sample also contains other DNA sequences that code for the same CDR3. The chain has TRBV11-2 and TRBJ2-3; 9 bases match TRBD2. This CDR3 spans 14 amino acids. Germline lookup yields CDR1 SGHAT and CDR2 FQNNGV. Trimming at V came to 2 bases and at J to 3 bases, leaving 0 bases not matched to a gene. Here the CDR3 reads CASSLTSGTDTQYF. CDR3 nucleotide sequence: TGTGCCAGCAGCTTAACTAGCGGGACAGATACGCAGTATTTT.

This clone was counted a single time. Other DNA sequences from this sample encode an identical CDR3 as well. J is TRBJ2-7 and V is TRBV2; no firm D call. The CDR3 covers 11 residues. The V gene lost 6 bases and the J gene lost 1 base, with 4 bases spanning the gap. CDR1 SNHLY and CDR2 FYNNEI come from the germline V gene. As DNA, the CDR3 is TGTGCCAGCAGCTCGTCCTACGAGCAGTACTTC. This encodes CASSSSYEQYF.

V and J are TRBV5-1 and TRBJ2-6, with 8 bases that match TRBD2. Germline V CDR1 and CDR2: SGHRS, YFSETQ. Losses at the gene ends were 1 base for V and 2 bases for J; bases not matched to a gene: 2. CDR3 length: 16 amino acids. The CDR3 DNA sequence: TGCGCCAGCAGCTTGCCACTAGCGGCTGGGGCCAACGTCCTGACTTTC. It specifies CASSLPLAAGANVLTF.

This chain connects TRBV15 to TRBJ2-5; 7 bases agree with TRBD2. The CDR3 length is 16 residues. Germline CDR1 reads LNHNV; CDR2 reads YYDKDF (reference sequence). Losses at the gene ends were 6 bases for V and 2 bases for J; bases not matched to a gene: 12. The CDR3, as DNA: TGTGCCACCAGGAGGTTGACGGGAGGTTGGCAAGAGACCCAGTACTTC. Translating it yields CATRRLTGGWQETQYF.

The chain joins TRBV5-1 to TRBJ2-5; a possible D gene is TRBD2 (5 bases). The CDR3 spans 16 residues. The germline V gene encodes CDR1 SGHRS and CDR2 YFSETQ. Trimming left V 0 bases short and J 1 base short, with 13 bases between. This CDR3 is CASSLVASGAQETQYF. CDR3 nucleotides: TGCGCCAGCAGCTTGGTGGCCAGCGGAGCCCAAGAGACCCAGTACTTC.

V usage is TRBV4-1 and J usage is TRBJ2-1; tentative D call: TRBD2 (6 bases). Trimming shortened V by 4 bases and J by 0 bases, and 16 bases separated the two germline ends. Germline CDR1 MGHRA, CDR2 YSYEKL. The CDR3 runs to 17 residues. As DNA, the CDR3 is TGCGCCAGCAGCCCCTCCCTTACGGGAGACTCCTACAATGAGCAGTTCTTC. Amino acids: CASSPSLTGDSYNEQFF.

There are a few counts of this clone. The V gene is TRBV7-6, the J gene TRBJ2-7; 10 nucleotides agree with TRBD2. V dropped 0 bases and J dropped 0; count of bases not matched to a gene: 5. This CDR3 contains 17 residues. The germline V gene has CDR1 SGHVS and CDR2 FNYEAQ. The CDR3 here is CASSLAATSGNSYEQYF. The DNA of the CDR3 is TGTGCCAGCAGCTTAGCGGCAACTAGCGGGAACTCCTACGAGCAGTACTTC.

The count of this clone is one. The chain joins TRBV7-6 to TRBJ2-5; 8 positions match TRBD2. V lost 2 bases, J lost 5 bases, and 4 bases stayed unmatched. CDR1 SGHVS and CDR2 FNYEAQ come from the germline V gene. The CDR3 covers 14 residues. The CDR3 spells CASSLLAGGETQYF. CDR3 DNA sequence: TGTGCCAGCAGCTTACTAGCGGGTGGGGAGACCCAGTACTTC.

The genes are TRBV19 and TRBJ2-7; possible D gene TRBD1, 6 bases. Per germline, CDR1 LNHDA and CDR2 SQIVND (reference sequence). V lost 6 bases and J 3 bases, leaving 12 bases between the germline ends. This CDR3 has 13 residues. CDR3 sequence (DNA): TGTGCCAGTAGGGAAACGACAGGCTACGAGCAGTACTTC. This translates into CASRETTGYEQYF.